The rows below give T cell receptor beta chains drawn from one sample of a study of blood T cells in healthy people across ages. TCRdb reprocessed the 5' RACE reads with MiXCR, giving one entry per CDR3 protein. The table lists about 620,000 distinct CDR3 sequences, around 50% of them singletons. Sequencing was performed on blood. Every receptor here comes from a woman at least 80 years old in good health. CDR3s include the opening cysteine and the closing phenylalanine or tryptophan. A D gene is named only where the DNA matches it firmly. Rows may omit the clone size; those that give it use once, few, many or a size class.

cdr3_aa: CSVDTTGLNTEAFF
cdr3_nt: TGCAGCGTTGACACTACAGGGTTGAACACTGAAGCTTTCTTT
v_call: TRBV29-1
j_call: TRBJ1-1
clone_size: NA
d_call: NA

cdr3_aa: CAIGGDNEQFF
cdr3_nt: TGTGCCATCGGAGGGGACAATGAGCAGTTCTTC
v_call: TRBV10-3
j_call: TRBJ2-1
clone_size: many
d_call: NA

cdr3_aa: CASSKGQQETQYF
cdr3_nt: TGTGCCAGCAGTAAGGGACAGCAGGAGACCCAGTACTTC
v_call: TRBV12-3/TRBV12-4
j_call: TRBJ2-5
clone_size: NA
d_call: TRBD1

cdr3_aa: CASRVTGALNTEAFF
cdr3_nt: TGTGCCAGCAGGGTTACCGGGGCCTTGAACACTGAAGCTTTCTTT
v_call: TRBV6-5
j_call: TRBJ1-1
clone_size: NA
d_call: NA

cdr3_aa: CASSLKGGGGYTGELFF
cdr3_nt: TGTGCCAGCAGTTTAAAGGGGGGGGGAGGGTACACCGGGGAGCTGTTTTTT
v_call: TRBV27
j_call: TRBJ2-2
clone_size: NA
d_call: NA

cdr3_aa: CSARGRTGRTDTQYF
cdr3_nt: TGCAGTGCTAGAGGCAGAACAGGACGCACAGATACGCAGTATTTT
v_call: TRBV20-1
j_call: TRBJ2-3
clone_size: NA
d_call: NA

cdr3_aa: CASSEARLQETQYF
cdr3_nt: TGTGCCAGCAGTGAAGCACGACTCCAAGAGACCCAGTACTTC
v_call: TRBV6-1
j_call: TRBJ2-5
clone_size: NA
d_call: NA

cdr3_aa: CASSLRGGTKETQYF
cdr3_nt: TGTGCCAGCAGCCTAAGGGGAGGGACGAAAGAGACCCAGTACTTC
v_call: TRBV7-2
j_call: TRBJ2-5
clone_size: NA
d_call: TRBD2

cdr3_aa: CASKKARSSPLHF
cdr3_nt: TGTGCCAGCAAGAAGGCCCGGTCCTCACCCCTCCACTTT
v_call: TRBV25-1
j_call: TRBJ1-6
clone_size: NA
d_call: NA

cdr3_aa: CASSLGGAGSEQFF
cdr3_nt: TGTGCCAGCAGTTTAGGGGGGGCCGGGAGTGAGCAGTTCTTC
v_call: TRBV12-3/TRBV12-4
j_call: TRBJ2-1
clone_size: many
d_call: NA

cdr3_aa: CASSLGAGWDYGYTF
cdr3_nt: TGTGCCAGCTCTCTGGGGGCAGGGTGGGACTATGGCTACACCTTC
v_call: TRBV12-3/TRBV12-4
j_call: TRBJ1-2
clone_size: NA
d_call: NA

cdr3_aa: CSARDPSGGAKETQYF
cdr3_nt: TGCAGTGCTAGAGATCCCAGCGGGGGGGCAAAAGAGACCCAGTACTTC
v_call: TRBV20-1
j_call: TRBJ2-5
clone_size: NA
d_call: TRBD2

cdr3_aa: CASSLAAPYEQYF
cdr3_nt: TGCGCCAGCAGCTTGGCAGCCCCCTACGAGCAGTACTTC
v_call: TRBV5-1
j_call: TRBJ2-7
clone_size: NA
d_call: NA

cdr3_aa: CASSPWDGQSQFF
cdr3_nt: TGTGCCAGCAGTCCCTGGGATGGACAGAGTCAGTTCTTC
v_call: TRBV6-1
j_call: TRBJ2-1
clone_size: few
d_call: NA

cdr3_aa: CNVRRQTDAQYF
cdr3_nt: TGCAACGTTAGACGACAAACAGATGCGCAGTATTTT
v_call: TRBV29-1
j_call: TRBJ2-3
clone_size: NA
d_call: NA

cdr3_aa: CAISESAGVGYGYTF
cdr3_nt: TGTGCCATCAGTGAGTCGGCAGGGGTGGGCTATGGCTACACCTTC
v_call: TRBV10-3
j_call: TRBJ1-2
clone_size: NA
d_call: NA

cdr3_aa: CASSPGVDRMRGYTF
cdr3_nt: TGTGCCAGCAGCCCGGGGGTGGACAGAATGAGGGGCTACACCTTC
v_call: TRBV7-2
j_call: TRBJ1-2
clone_size: many
d_call: NA

cdr3_aa: CASQTGPSNQPQHF
cdr3_nt: TGTGCCAGCCAGACAGGACCTAGCAATCAGCCCCAGCATTTT
v_call: TRBV2
j_call: TRBJ1-5
clone_size: many
d_call: NA

cdr3_aa: CSARIRDTEAFF
cdr3_nt: TGCAGTGCTAGAATCCGGGACACTGAAGCTTTCTTT
v_call: TRBV20-1
j_call: TRBJ1-1
clone_size: few
d_call: NA

cdr3_aa: CASSSTSAGYNEQFF
cdr3_nt: TGTGCCAGCAGTTCCACCTCGGCAGGCTACAATGAGCAGTTCTTC
v_call: TRBV6-2/TRBV6-3
j_call: TRBJ2-1
clone_size: NA
d_call: NA

cdr3_aa: CSASPLMGLVWNEQFF
cdr3_nt: TGCAGTGCTAGCCCCCTCATGGGACTAGTATGGAATGAGCAGTTCTTC
v_call: TRBV20-1
j_call: TRBJ2-1
clone_size: NA
d_call: TRBD2

cdr3_aa: CASRAVTEAKNIQYF
cdr3_nt: TGTGCCAGCAGAGCGGTCACTGAGGCCAAAAACATTCAGTACTTC
v_call: TRBV12-3/TRBV12-4
j_call: TRBJ2-4
clone_size: many
d_call: NA

cdr3_aa: CASSQAEPEQYF
cdr3_nt: TGTGCCAGCAGCCAAGCCGAGCCCGAGCAGTACTTC
v_call: TRBV6-6
j_call: TRBJ2-7
clone_size: once
d_call: NA

cdr3_aa: CSASQGVPGANVLTF
cdr3_nt: TGCAGTGCTAGTCAGGGAGTCCCTGGGGCCAACGTCCTGACTTTC
v_call: TRBV20-1
j_call: TRBJ2-6
clone_size: few
d_call: NA

cdr3_aa: CAWTRQEPETQYF
cdr3_nt: TGTGCCTGGACACGACAGGAACCAGAGACCCAGTACTTC
v_call: TRBV30
j_call: TRBJ2-5
clone_size: many
d_call: NA

cdr3_aa: CAIPRLAGGNEQFF
cdr3_nt: TGTGCCATCCCCCGACTAGCGGGAGGAAATGAGCAGTTCTTC
v_call: TRBV2
j_call: TRBJ2-1
clone_size: NA
d_call: TRBD2

cdr3_aa: CASREGGDPQTQYF
cdr3_nt: TGTGCCAGCAGGGAGGGGGGGGACCCCCAGACCCAGTACTTC
v_call: TRBV6-1
j_call: TRBJ2-5
clone_size: NA
d_call: NA

cdr3_aa: CSARGSSGNPPYGYTF
cdr3_nt: TGCAGTGCTAGGGGCAGCTCCGGGAACCCCCCCTATGGCTACACCTTC
v_call: TRBV20-1
j_call: TRBJ1-2
clone_size: many
d_call: NA

cdr3_aa: CASTPGSNYGYTF
cdr3_nt: TGTGCCAGTACGCCCGGGTCCAACTATGGCTACACCTTC
v_call: TRBV6-5
j_call: TRBJ1-2
clone_size: NA
d_call: NA

cdr3_aa: CASSQDGERTQYF
cdr3_nt: TGTGCCAGCAGCCAAGATGGTGAGCGTACGCAGTATTTT
v_call: TRBV3-1
j_call: TRBJ2-3
clone_size: NA
d_call: NA

cdr3_aa: CASSPGTGITGELFF
cdr3_nt: TGTGCCAGCAGCCCCGGGACAGGGATCACCGGGGAGCTGTTTTTT
v_call: TRBV11-2
j_call: TRBJ2-2
clone_size: NA
d_call: TRBD1

cdr3_aa: CASSDGPADTQYF
cdr3_nt: TGTGCCAGCAGTGACGGGCCCGCAGATACGCAGTATTTT
v_call: TRBV6-4
j_call: TRBJ2-3
clone_size: NA
d_call: NA

cdr3_aa: CASSHRDIRSRAQYF
cdr3_nt: TGTGCCAGCAGCCATCGGGACATCAGATCTAGGGCCCAGTACTTC
v_call: TRBV6-2/TRBV6-3
j_call: TRBJ2-5
clone_size: NA
d_call: NA

cdr3_aa: CASSLTVTSDYEQYF
cdr3_nt: TGTGCCAGCAGCTTAACTGTAACTAGCGACTACGAGCAGTACTTC
v_call: TRBV7-2
j_call: TRBJ2-7
clone_size: many
d_call: TRBD2

cdr3_aa: CASSWGAKGDQPQHF
cdr3_nt: TGTGCCAGCAGTTGGGGGGCGAAGGGGGACCAGCCCCAGCATTTT
v_call: TRBV27
j_call: TRBJ1-5
clone_size: NA
d_call: NA

cdr3_aa: CASSEGTSGGEQETQYF
cdr3_nt: TGTGCCAGCAGTGAAGGGACTAGCGGGGGGGAACAAGAGACCCAGTACTTC
v_call: TRBV25-1
j_call: TRBJ2-5
clone_size: few
d_call: TRBD2